A selection of T cell receptor beta chains follows, all from one sample in a study of molecular identifiers for immune sequencing clone quantification. TCRdb ran MiXCR on the PCR reads and lists one entry per CDR3 protein. Among about 630,000 distinct CDR3 sequences listed, 25% were seen once. The specimen sequenced was naive CD8+ T cells from blood, with Jurkat cell RNA spiked in. The receptors derive from a human donor in good health. Some libraries in this study had Jurkat cell RNA spiked in. CDR3s include the opening cysteine and the closing phenylalanine or tryptophan. The order of the fields is clone size, J gene, V gene, D gene, CDR3 length, CDR3 protein, CDR3 DNA. D genes are given only for firm matches. Not all rows give a size; the values are once, few, many and, for expanded clones, a class.

few | TRBJ1-3 | TRBV20-1 | NA | 13 | CSARDMVENTIYF | TGCAGTGCTAGAGATATGGTGGAAAACACCATATATTTT
many | TRBJ2-7 | TRBV19 | TRBD1 | 14 | CASRLTGTAYEQYF | TGTGCCAGTAGACTTACTGGGACAGCCTACGAGCAGTACTTC
NA | TRBJ2-7 | TRBV27 | NA | 12 | CASEGAGYEQYF | TGTGCCAGCGAGGGGGCGGGGTACGAGCAGTACTTC
few | TRBJ2-7 | TRBV5-1 | NA | 14 | CASSSYSGDYEQYF | TGCGCCAGCAGCTCCTATAGCGGTGACTACGAGCAGTACTTC
few | TRBJ1-6 | TRBV2 | NA | 17 | CASSEDEGSSYNSPLHF | TGTGCCAGCAGTGAAGATGAGGGGAGCTCCTATAATTCACCCCTCCACTTT
few | TRBJ2-2 | TRBV27 | NA | 13 | CASTTLPTGELFF | TGTGCCAGCACCACCCTCCCCACCGGGGAGCTGTTTTTT
many | TRBJ1-1 | TRBV7-9 | NA | 11 | CASSLRVDAFF | TGTGCCAGCAGCTTACGGGTTGACGCTTTCTTT
many | TRBJ2-7 | TRBV20-1 | TRBD1 | 15 | CSARSRGQEIYEQYF | TGCAGTGCTAGATCTAGGGGGCAGGAGATCTACGAGCAGTACTTC
many | TRBJ2-6 | TRBV28 | TRBD1 | 20 | CASSFRSPGQVSSGANVLTF | TGTGCCAGCAGCTTTAGATCACCGGGACAGGTGTCCTCTGGGGCCAACGTCCTGACTTTC
few | TRBJ1-1 | TRBV30 | NA | 14 | CAWMPGVANTEAFF | TGTGCCTGGATGCCTGGGGTAGCGAACACTGAAGCTTTCTTT
few | TRBJ1-6 | TRBV5-6 | TRBD1 | 16 | CASSLAPDREYSPLHF | TGTGCCAGCAGCTTGGCTCCGGACAGGGAATATTCACCCCTCCACTTT
many | TRBJ2-1 | TRBV5-1 | TRBD2 | 14 | CASSPAAGVHEQFF | TGCGCCAGCAGCCCCGCGGCGGGGGTCCATGAGCAGTTCTTC
many | TRBJ1-5 | TRBV4-1 | NA | 13 | CASSQDSQWPQHF | TGCGCCAGCAGCCAAGATTCGCAGTGGCCCCAGCATTTT
NA | TRBJ2-7 | TRBV7-9 | NA | 11 | CASSWRAEQYF | TGTGCCAGCAGCTGGAGAGCCGAGCAGTACTTC
few | TRBJ2-7 | TRBV10-3 | NA | 13 | CAISDVGRYEQYF | TGTGCCATCAGTGACGTCGGACGGTACGAGCAGTACTTC
few | TRBJ1-4 | TRBV5-6 | NA | 13 | CASSLDQSEKLFF | TGTGCCAGCAGCTTGGACCAAAGTGAAAAACTGTTTTTT
many | TRBJ2-2 | TRBV12-3/TRBV12-4 | TRBD1 | 13 | CASSDRGLGELFF | TGTGCCAGCAGTGACAGGGGGCTGGGGGAGCTGTTTTTT
many | TRBJ2-7 | TRBV6-2/TRBV6-3 | NA | 14 | CASSHDGLRYEQYF | TGTGCCAGCAGCCACGATGGGTTACGGTACGAGCAGTACTTC
NA | TRBJ2-7 | TRBV27 | TRBD1 | 14 | CASSGTVGDYEQYF | TGTGCCAGCAGCGGGACAGTGGGGGATTACGAGCAGTACTTC
NA | TRBJ2-3 | TRBV6-5 | NA | 15 | CASSSRGGHTDTQYF | TGTGCCAGCAGTTCTCGAGGGGGGCACACAGATACGCAGTATTTT
NA | TRBJ1-1 | TRBV5-3 | NA | 15 | CASSLVADQNTEAFF | TGTGCCAGCAGCTTGGTAGCAGACCAAAACACTGAAGCTTTCTTT
many | TRBJ1-1 | TRBV20-1 | NA | 12 | CSARRSNTEAFF | TGCAGTGCTAGAAGGTCGAACACTGAAGCTTTCTTT
NA | TRBJ2-5 | TRBV6-6 | NA | 14 | CASSLNGIRETQYF | TGTGCCAGCAGTTTAAACGGAATCAGGGAGACCCAGTACTTC
few | TRBJ2-5 | TRBV9 | NA | 13 | CASSALREETQYF | TGTGCCAGCAGCGCCCTACGGGAGGAGACCCAGTACTTC
many | TRBJ2-7 | TRBV4-1 | NA | 15 | CASSQVPSHSYEQYF | TGCGCCAGCAGCCAAGTGCCGAGTCACTCCTACGAGCAGTACTTC
NA | TRBJ2-1 | TRBV7-3 | TRBD1 | 15 | CASSWGQGSRNEQFF | TGTGCCAGCAGCTGGGGACAGGGGAGTCGCAATGAGCAGTTCTTC
many | TRBJ2-7 | TRBV2 | NA | 14 | CASSDSPGNYEQYF | TGTGCCAGCAGTGATAGTCCGGGGAACTACGAGCAGTACTTC
NA | TRBJ2-1 | TRBV25-1 | NA | 17 | CASSDPQNGGTYNEQFF | TGTGCCAGCAGTGACCCTCAAAACGGGGGCACCTACAATGAGCAGTTCTTC
few | TRBJ2-7 | TRBV5-4 | NA | 15 | CASSVEGGKGLEQYF | TGTGCCAGCAGCGTGGAAGGAGGTAAGGGCCTCGAGCAGTACTTC
few | TRBJ2-7 | TRBV27 | TRBD1 | 15 | CASSLRRDRGYEQYF | TGTGCCAGCAGTTTAAGGAGGGACAGGGGTTACGAGCAGTACTTC
NA | TRBJ2-7 | TRBV7-9 | NA | 16 | CASGSERGPSSYEQYF | TGTGCCAGCGGCTCCGAAAGGGGACCCAGCTCCTACGAGCAGTACTTC
many | TRBJ2-5 | TRBV7-9 | NA | 13 | CASSPVVQETQYF | TGTGCCAGCAGCCCGGTGGTACAAGAGACCCAGTACTTC
NA | TRBJ2-7 | TRBV3-1 | TRBD2 | 15 | CASSPRTSGGEEQYF | TGTGCCAGCAGCCCCCGGACTAGCGGGGGGGAAGAGCAGTACTTC